The T cell receptor beta chain described here comes from a study of CD8 T cells in ankylosing spondylitis. This CDR3 is 15 amino acids long. Germline CDR1 is SEHNR and CDR2 is FQNEAQ (reference sequence). Study outcomes and limitations: Ankylosing spondylitis blood seemed to carry a telltale TCR beta motif made of fewer than ten highly homologous variants.

TCRdb ran MiXCR on the 5' RACE reads and lists one entry per CDR3 protein. The table has hundreds of thousands of distinct CDR3 sequences, approximately 12% seen once; the top ten hold more than 0.5%. The table lists this clonotype with many counts. As yet, its antigen is unknown. At one boundary the junction diverges from the germline segment, which might be a read error. The chain is built from TRBV7-9 and TRBJ1-5, with 7 bases aligning to TRBD1. The clonotype originates from a male donor with ankylosing spondylitis. Sequenced material: blood, either unsorted or a sorted T cell fraction (not recorded which). The CDR3: CASSLGTVSNQPQHF. CDR3 nucleotides: TGCGCCAGCAGCTTGGGGACAGTATCAAATCAGCCCCAGCATTTT.